This T cell receptor (beta chain) originates from a study of response to subunit inactivated influenza vaccine. MiXCR, run by TCRdb on the RT-PCR reads, gives a single entry per CDR3 protein. The sample includes hundreds of thousands of distinct CDR3 sequences, about 11% seen only once; the top ten take 9.5% to 12%. The V end lost 4 bases, the J end lost 6 bases, and 12 bases lay between the germline ends. Germline-derived CDR1 and CDR2 are MNHEY and SVGAGI. The CDR3 consists of 13 residues. The same sample was also studied in work on T cells expressing NK-cell markers. That source reports: For TCR beta, cDNA was produced by 5'RACE template switching with UMIs.

The TCR comes from a man aged 50 or older who received an inactivated influenza vaccine. The input for sequencing was PBMCs from blood, taken on the day of vaccination. V is TRBV6-5 and J is TRBJ1-2, with D possibly matching TRBD1 (6 bases). CDR3 sequence: CASSSGQLNGYTF. DNA for the CDR3: TGTGCCAGCAGTTCTGGACAGCTCAATGGCTACACCTTC.